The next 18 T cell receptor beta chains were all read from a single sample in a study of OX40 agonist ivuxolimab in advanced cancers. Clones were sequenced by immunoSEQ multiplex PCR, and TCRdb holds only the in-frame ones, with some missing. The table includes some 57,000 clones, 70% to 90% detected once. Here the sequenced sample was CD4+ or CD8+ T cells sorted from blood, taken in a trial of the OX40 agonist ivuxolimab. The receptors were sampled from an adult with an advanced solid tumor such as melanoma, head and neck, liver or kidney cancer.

CDR3 in amino acids: CASSFLIPGGGNGYTF. The CDR3 bases are TGTGCCAGCAGCTTCCTAATCCCCGGCGGGGGAAACGGCTACACCTTC. The chain combines TRBV2 with TRBJ1-2; TRBD1 might be the D (5 bases). The CDR3 loop spans 16 amino acids. Germline CDR1 is SNHLY and CDR2 is FYNNEI. Trimming cost V 6 bases and J 8 bases, with 25 bases left between them.

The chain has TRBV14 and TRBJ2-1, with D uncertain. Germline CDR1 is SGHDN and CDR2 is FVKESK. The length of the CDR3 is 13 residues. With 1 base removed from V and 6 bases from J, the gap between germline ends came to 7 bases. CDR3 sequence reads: CASSQVWSNEQFF. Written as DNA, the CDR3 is TGTGCCAGCAGCCAAGTTTGGAGCAATGAGCAGTTCTTC.

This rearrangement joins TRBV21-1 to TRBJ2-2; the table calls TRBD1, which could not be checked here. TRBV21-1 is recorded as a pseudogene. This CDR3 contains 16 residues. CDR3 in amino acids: CASSKVWGPNAGELFF. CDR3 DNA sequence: TGTGCCAGCAGCAAAGTTTGGGGGCCTAACGCCGGGGAGCTGTTTTTT.

The CDR3 nucleotides are TGTGCCAGCAGTCGGGACGGCCGTGGGGGCTACACCTTC. As protein: CASSRDGRGGYTF. The chain employs TRBV28 and TRBJ1-2; D is perhaps TRBD1 (5 bases). The ends were cut back, 5 bases at V and 8 bases at J, with 15 bases in the middle. The CDR3 is 13 residues long. CDR1 MDHEN and CDR2 SYDVKM come from the germline V gene.

This chain's CDR3 is CASSVSGTSYEQYF. The CDR3 bases are TGTGCCAGCAGCGTTAGCGGGACCTCCTACGAGCAGTACTTC. V and J are TRBV9 and TRBJ2-7, with TRBD2 matching over 8 bases. Germline assignment: CDR1 SGDLS and CDR2 YYNGEE. J gave up 0 bases and V 2 bases, and 1 base lay outside the gene matches. CDR3 size: 14 residues.

The CDR3 reads CASSLAGGYSYEQYF. CDR3 DNA sequence: TGTGCCAGCAGCTTAGCGGGAGGGTACTCCTACGAGCAGTACTTC. The rearrangement joins TRBV7-3 to TRBJ2-7; the match to TRBD2 covers 9 bases. This CDR3 is 15 amino acids long. Germline CDR1 and CDR2: SGHTA and FQGTGA. Germline trimming cut 2 bases from V and 0 bases from J; bases unmatched to any gene: 2.

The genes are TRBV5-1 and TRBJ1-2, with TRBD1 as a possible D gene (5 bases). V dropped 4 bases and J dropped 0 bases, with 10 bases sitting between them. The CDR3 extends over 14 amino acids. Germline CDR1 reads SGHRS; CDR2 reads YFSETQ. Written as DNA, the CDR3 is TGCGCCAGCAGCCTTTTGGGGCCTAACTATGGCTACACCTTC. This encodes CASSLLGPNYGYTF.

The CDR3 DNA sequence: TGTGCCAGCAGTTTTGCGGCCAAAAACATTCAGTACTTC. This sequence encodes CASSFAAKNIQYF. The V gene is TRBV27, the J gene TRBJ2-4; D unclear. The V end was cut by 3 bases, the J end by 1 base, with 4 bases between. Germline CDR1 MNHEY, CDR2 SMNVEV (reference sequence). The CDR3 spans 13 residues.

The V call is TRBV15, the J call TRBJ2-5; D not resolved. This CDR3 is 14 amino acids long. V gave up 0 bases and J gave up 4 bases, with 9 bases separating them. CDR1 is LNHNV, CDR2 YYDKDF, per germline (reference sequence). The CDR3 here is CATSRDLVGETQYF. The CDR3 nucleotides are TGTGCCACCAGCAGAGATTTGGTTGGAGAGACCCAGTACTTC.

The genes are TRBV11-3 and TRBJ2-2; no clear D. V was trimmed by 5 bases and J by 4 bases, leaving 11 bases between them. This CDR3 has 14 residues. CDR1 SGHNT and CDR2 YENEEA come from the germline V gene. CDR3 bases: TGTGCCAGCAGCCCACGGATGGGCACCGGGGAGCTGTTTTTT. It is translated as CASSPRMGTGELFF.

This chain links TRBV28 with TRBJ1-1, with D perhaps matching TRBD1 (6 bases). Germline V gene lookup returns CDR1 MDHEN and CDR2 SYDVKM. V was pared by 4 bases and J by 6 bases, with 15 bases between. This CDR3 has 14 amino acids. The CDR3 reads CASSWQTGRAEAFF. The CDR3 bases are TGTGCCAGCAGTTGGCAAACAGGGAGGGCTGAAGCTTTCTTT.

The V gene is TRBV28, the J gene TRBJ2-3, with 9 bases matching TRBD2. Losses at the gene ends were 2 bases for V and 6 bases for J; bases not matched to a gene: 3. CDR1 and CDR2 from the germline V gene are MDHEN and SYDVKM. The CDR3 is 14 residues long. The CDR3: CASSLSGRKDTQYF. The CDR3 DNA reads TGTGCCAGCAGTTTAAGCGGGAGGAAGGATACGCAGTATTTT.

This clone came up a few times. The CDR3 is CAISAQGYRTEAFF. In DNA, the CDR3 is TGTGCCATCAGTGCCCAGGGGTATAGGACTGAAGCTTTCTTT. The rearrangement uses TRBV10-3 and TRBJ1-1; D is possibly TRBD1 (6 bases). Between the trimmed V and J ends, which lost 4 bases and 5 bases, there was a span of 14 bases. Looked up from germline, CDR1 is ENHRY and CDR2 is SYGVKD. The CDR3 is made up of 14 amino acids.

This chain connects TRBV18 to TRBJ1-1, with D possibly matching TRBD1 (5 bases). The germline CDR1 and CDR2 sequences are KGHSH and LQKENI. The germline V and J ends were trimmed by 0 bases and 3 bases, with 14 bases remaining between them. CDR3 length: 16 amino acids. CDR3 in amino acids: CASSPPGRGGDTEAFF. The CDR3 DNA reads TGTGCCAGCTCACCACCGGGCCGGGGAGGGGACACTGAAGCTTTCTTT.

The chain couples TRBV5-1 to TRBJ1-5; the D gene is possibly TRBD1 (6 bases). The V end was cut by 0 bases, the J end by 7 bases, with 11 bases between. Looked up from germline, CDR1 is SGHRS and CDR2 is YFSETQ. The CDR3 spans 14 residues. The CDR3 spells CASSLEAGEQPQHF. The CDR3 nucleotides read TGCGCCAGCAGCTTGGAGGCAGGGGAACAGCCCCAGCATTTT.

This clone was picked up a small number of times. The CDR3, as DNA: TGTGCCAGCAGTCCCAGACAAGGCTATGGCTACACCTTC. It codes for CASSPRQGYGYTF. The chain recombines TRBV27 with TRBJ1-2; no definite D call. The CDR3 is 13 residues long. V lost 5 bases and J lost 4, with 11 bases in between. CDR1 is MNHEY and CDR2 is SMNVEV in the germline V gene (reference sequence).

The DNA for the CDR3 is TGTGCCAGCAGTTTGTTAGGAATTAATGAAAAACTGTTTTTT. This codes for CASSLLGINEKLFF. The gene calls are TRBV28 and TRBJ1-4; D gene unclear. CDR1 and CDR2 (germline): MDHEN, SYDVKM. This CDR3 is built from 14 residues. Trimming took off 3 bases at V and 4 bases at J, with 9 bases between the two ends.

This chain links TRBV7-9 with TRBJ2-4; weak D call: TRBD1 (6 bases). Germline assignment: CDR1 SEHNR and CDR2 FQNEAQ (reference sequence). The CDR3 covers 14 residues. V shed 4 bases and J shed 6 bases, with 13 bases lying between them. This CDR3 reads CASSSTVRGNIQYF. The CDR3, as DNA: TGTGCCAGCAGCTCCACGGTCAGGGGAAACATTCAGTACTTC.